This passage covers 5 T cell receptor beta chains from one sample sequenced in a study of beta chain features in type 1 diabetes. Overall study findings and caveats: People with Type 1 diabetes carried modestly yet significantly shorter TCRB CDR3s in all four CD4+ subsets.

TCRB transcripts that were expressed got sequenced, as all of the isolated RNA had been reverse transcribed. Assay: immunoSEQ multiplex PCR; the TCRdb copy retains only in-frame clones and omits some. Among more than 100,000 clones listed, around 9% were seen once. Their specific antigens are unknown. The sequenced sample was central memory CD4+ T cells from blood. The source of these receptors is a man younger than 45 with type 1 diabetes.

This clone was picked up a small number of times. The chain employs TRBV2 and TRBJ2-2; 8 nucleotides agree with TRBD1. Germline assignment: CDR1 SNHLY and CDR2 FYNNEI. After removal of 8 bases from V and 6 bases from J, the junction contained 5 bases not matched to a gene. This CDR3 is built from 13 residues. Here the CDR3 reads CASGRTGPGELFF. In DNA, the CDR3 is TGTGCCAGCGGACGGACAGGGCCCGGGGAGCTGTTTTTT.

The gene calls are TRBV19 and TRBJ1-2, with D maybe TRBD1 (5 bases). CDR1 and CDR2 from the germline V gene are LNHDA and SQIVND (reference sequence). The length of the CDR3 is 11 residues. V was clipped by 3 bases and J by 12 bases, with 11 bases between them. The CDR3 loop reads CASSIGRVNTF. The CDR3 DNA reads TGTGCCAGTAGTATTGGCAGGGTAAACACCTTC.

This clone was detected a few times. CDR3 sequence: CASSQSDTQYF. CDR3 sequence (DNA): TGTGCCAGCAGCCAATCGGATACGCAGTATTTT. The gene calls are TRBV4-2 and TRBJ2-3; D unresolved. Trimming left V 2 bases short and J 6 bases short, with 3 bases between. The CDR3 covers 11 residues. Germline loops: CDR1 LGHNA, CDR2 YNFKEQ.

DNA for the CDR3: TGCGCCAGCAACCCTAGCGGGGGGGCCGTGGATACGCAGTATTTT. It specifies CASNPSGGAVDTQYF. The chain recombines TRBV5-1 with TRBJ2-3; 12 positions agree with TRBD2. The CDR3 covers 15 residues. The germline CDR1 and CDR2 sequences are SGHRS and YFSETQ. Unmatched junction bases numbered 8, after V lost 6 bases and J lost 6 bases.

V usage is TRBV4-2 and J usage is TRBJ2-2, with a weak D call TRBD2 (6 bases). Trimming shortened V by 4 bases and J by 5 bases, and 20 bases separated the two germline ends. There are 17 residues in the CDR3. The germline V gene has CDR1 LGHNA and CDR2 YNFKEQ. The CDR3 nucleotides read TGTGCCAGCAGCCGCGGGACCGCTATCGGTACGACCGGGGAGCTGTTTTTT. Its protein is CASSRGTAIGTTGELFF.